The 21 T cell receptor beta chains below were found in one sample sequenced in a study of T cell clonality in common variable immunodeficiency. Repertoires were generated with immunoSEQ multiplex PCR, while TCRdb's copy carries only in-frame clones and drops some. The sample shows fewer than 65,000 clones, none of them appearing just once. Sequenced input: peripheral blood mononuclear cells. These receptors came from a person between 18 and 70 years old in good health.

This clone was counted at least ten times. The read ends 3 residues before the CDR3 terminus; that terminus is restored from the germline J gene. The J gene is TRBJ1-4, the V gene TRBV20-1; no firm D call. CDR1 is DFQATT, CDR2 SNEGSKA, per germline (reference sequence). The CDR3 covers 14 residues. V lost 3 bases and J lost 5, with 13 bases in between. The CDR3 here is CSARAGLMNEKLFF. The DNA read from the CDR3 is TGCAGTGCTAGGGCGGGGTTAATGAATGAAAAA.

This clone was detected ten times or more. The CDR3 extends 3 residues past the end of the read, so its final part is completed from the germline J gene. This chain connects TRBV5-1 to TRBJ2-1, with TRBD2 matching over 7 bases. This CDR3 has 16 residues. J was trimmed by 5 bases and V by 4 bases; bases with no gene match: 12. CDR1 is SGHRS, CDR2 YFSETQ, per germline. CDR3 bases read: TGCGCCAGCAGCCCCTTAGCGGGCGGGGTCAACAATGAG. It is translated as CASSPLAGGVNNE. From start to end, the CDR3 is CASSPLAGGVNNEQFF. Variable domain in full (rest from reference TRBV5-1 and TRBJ2-1): KAGVTQTPRYLIKTRGQQVTLSCSPISGHRSVSWYQQTPGQGLQFLFEYFSETQRNKGNFPGRFSGRQFSNSRSEMNVSTLELGDSALYLCASSPLAGGVNNEQFFGPGTRLTVL.

About this clone itself: The CDR3 end lies 3 residues beyond the end of the read and is filled in from the germline J gene. This chain connects TRBV7-2 to TRBJ1-2; D is perhaps TRBD1 (6 bases). The CDR3 length is 14 residues. Germline-derived CDR1 and CDR2 are SGHTA and FQGNSA. The germline V and J ends were trimmed by 7 bases and 3 bases, with 15 bases remaining between them. CDR3: CASNATGSDYGYTF. The sequenced part of the CDR3 DNA is TGTGCCAGCAACGCGACAGGTAGTGACTATGGC.

Worth noting for this clone: Read coverage stops 3 residues before the CDR3 terminus; the germline J gene supplies the remainder. V is TRBV29-1 and J is TRBJ2-3; 7 nucleotides align to TRBD1. CDR3 size: 14 residues. Per the germline V gene, CDR1 is SQVTM and CDR2 is ANQGSEA. The part of the CDR3 DNA that was read is TGCAGCGTTGAAAATAGACAGGGATGGGAGACG. It is translated as CSVENRQGWET. The complete CDR3 reads CSVENRQGWETQYF.

This clone was observed at least ten times. The read stops 3 residues short of the end of the CDR3; the missing end is completed from the germline J gene. This sequence joins TRBV5-1 and TRBJ2-1; tentatively, D is TRBD1 (5 bases). V was trimmed by 0 bases and J by 5 bases, leaving 12 bases between them. Germline V lookup: CDR1 SGHRS, CDR2 YFSETQ. This CDR3 comprises 15 residues. The CDR3 bases that were read are TGCGCCAGCAGCTTGGCCGCAGGGATCGACAATGAG. It codes for CASSLAAGIDNE. The whole CDR3 is CASSLAAGIDNEQFF.

This clone was counted many times. From the germline J gene comes the end of the CDR3, since the read stops 3 residues before it. This chain connects TRBV30 to TRBJ2-6, with 7 bases lining up with TRBD1. Germline V gene lookup returns CDR1 GTSNPN and CDR2 SVGIG (reference sequence). CDR3 length: 18 residues. J was trimmed by 0 bases and V by 1 base; bases with no gene match: 9. CDR3 bases read: TGTGCCTGGAGTGGCGAACAGGGGCCGAGCTCTGGGGCCAACGTC. Residues: CAWSGEQGPSSGANV. The complete CDR3 sequence is CAWSGEQGPSSGANVLTF.

This clone was counted at least ten times. The read terminates 3 residues before the CDR3 end, so the remaining end is supplied by the germline J gene. V is TRBV4-1 and J is TRBJ2-5; 11 bases are shared with TRBD2. Germline-derived CDR1 and CDR2 are MGHRA and YSYEKL. This CDR3 spans 15 amino acids. The J segment lost 3 bases and the V segment lost 4 bases, leaving 4 bases of the junction unmatched. The covered CDR3 bases are TGCGCCAGCAGCCCCTTGGGACTAGCGGAAGAGACC. This translates into CASSPLGLAEET. The entire CDR3 reads CASSPLGLAEETQYF.

In this sample, this clone turned up many times. The read finishes 3 residues shy of the CDR3 end, and the germline J gene is used to complete it. This sequence joins TRBV2 and TRBJ1-6; no clear D. The CDR3 length is 13 residues. Germline values: CDR1 SNHLY, CDR2 FYNNEI. V dropped 4 bases and J dropped 10 bases, with 11 bases sitting between them. CDR3 bases read: TGTGCCAGCAGTGGGCAGGATCGGTCACCC. The encoded protein is CASSGQDRSP. The entire CDR3 reads CASSGQDRSPLHF.

This clone has ten or more counts. The CDR3 extends 3 residues past the end of the read, so its final part is completed from the germline J gene. The V and J genes are TRBV6-2 or TRBV6-3 and TRBJ2-3, with D hard to call. In germline, CDR1 is MNHEY, CDR2 SVGEGT. The CDR3 extends over 11 amino acids. With 5 bases removed from V and 2 bases from J, the gap between germline ends came to 2 bases. The CDR3: CASSHTDTQYF. The sequenced CDR3 bases are TGTGCCAGCAGTCACACAGATACG.

This clone was picked up many times. The CDR3 sequence: CASSRSGRPYNEQFF. The covered CDR3 bases are TGTGCCAGTAGCCGCAGCGGGAGGCCCTACAATGAG. The chain uses TRBV19 and TRBJ2-1; 9 bases are shared with TRBD2. Read sequence stops 3 residues before the CDR3 end, and the germline J gene provides the missing end. In germline, CDR1 is LNHDA, CDR2 SQIVND (reference sequence). The CDR3 spans 15 residues. The J segment lost 2 bases and the V segment lost 6 bases, leaving 5 bases of the junction unmatched. Using reference TRBV19 and TRBJ2-1 for the parts outside the CDR3, the full variable domain is DGGITQSPKYLFRKEGQNVTLSCEQNLNHDAMYWYRQDPGQGLRLIYYSQIVNDFQKGDIAEGYSVSREKKESFPLTVTSAQKNPTAFYLCASSRSGRPYNEQFFGPGTRLTVL.

Here the CDR3 reads CASSLGQGVSYNDYTF. The CDR3 bases that were read are TGTGCCAGCAGCTTAGGACAGGGGGTATCCTACAATGAC. V usage is TRBV7-6 and J usage is TRBJ1-2; 9 nucleotides match TRBD1. The observed sequence ends 3 residues before the CDR3 terminus, with the missing tail filled in from the germline J gene. The CDR3 spans 16 residues. The germline gives CDR1 SGHVS, CDR2 FNYEAQ.

This clone was counted ten times or more. The CDR3 end is not reached by the read, which stops 3 residues before it; the germline J gene fills it in. The chain uses TRBV2 and TRBJ1-3, with TRBD1 identical over 8 bases. The CDR3 length is 15 residues. J gave up 2 bases and V 0 bases, and 0 bases lay outside the gene matches. CDR1 and CDR2 (germline): SNHLY, FYNNEI. CDR3 DNA (partial): TGTGCCAGCAGTGAAGCGGACAGGGCTGGAAACACC. It codes for CASSEADRAGNT. The CDR3 in its entirety is CASSEADRAGNTIYF. Together with reference TRBV2 and TRBJ1-3, the CDR3 gives the full variable domain: EPEVTQTPSHQVTQMGQEVILRCVPISNHLYFYWYRQILGQKVEFLVSFYNNEISEKSEIFDDQFSVERPDGSNFTLKIRSTKLEDSAMYFCASSEADRAGNTIYFGEGSWLTVV.

This clone was recorded many times. The read ends 3 residues early relative to the CDR3; the germline J gene fills the gap. J is TRBJ2-4 and V is TRBV5-1; 7 bases align to TRBD1. The CDR3 runs to 17 residues. Germline values: CDR1 SGHRS, CDR2 YFSETQ. V gave up 0 bases and J gave up 0 bases; unmatched junction bases: 6. CDR3 DNA, as far as it was read: TGCGCCAGCAGCTTGGCTTACAGGGGCCTAGCCAAAAACATT. Its translation: CASSLAYRGLAKNI. The whole CDR3 sequence reads CASSLAYRGLAKNIQYF.

This clone was picked up many times. The CDR3 DNA, read in part, is TGTGCCAGCAGCTTAGGAGGCTCAGATACG. Its translation is CASSLGGSDT. The full-length CDR3 reads as CASSLGGSDTQYF. This chain joins TRBV11-2 and TRBJ2-3, with D uncertain. The CDR3 end lies 3 residues beyond the end of the read and is filled in from the germline J gene. Germline V gene lookup returns CDR1 SGHAT and CDR2 FQNNGV. Deletions cut 1 base from V and 4 bases from J, with 6 bases between. This CDR3 comprises 13 residues.

This clone was recorded many times. The CDR3 end is not reached by the read, which stops 3 residues before it; the germline J gene fills it in. The genes are TRBV20-1 and TRBJ2-3; 14 bases fit TRBD2. In germline, CDR1 is DFQATT, CDR2 SNEGSKA (reference sequence). The ends lost 5 bases at V and 3 bases at J; junction bases unmatched: 10. CDR3 size: 17 residues. CDR3 sequence reads: CSASDPGLAGETDTQYF. The CDR3 bases that were read are TGCAGTGCTTCCGATCCGGGACTAGCGGGAGAGACAGATACG.

This clone was found many times. The sequence runs out 3 residues before the end of the CDR3; the remainder is reconstructed from the germline J gene. The chain combines TRBV20-1 with TRBJ1-2, with D possibly TRBD1 on 6 matching bases. There are 12 residues in the CDR3. CDR1 and CDR2 from the germline V gene are DFQATT and SNEGSKA (reference sequence). CDR3 region: CSASKQGLGYTF. The sequenced CDR3 bases are TGCAGTGCTAGTAAGCAGGGGCTAGGC.

This clone was detected many times. The observed sequence ends 3 residues before the CDR3 terminus, with the missing tail filled in from the germline J gene. The chain uses TRBV9 and TRBJ2-1; 7 bases are a match to TRBD2. CDR1 and CDR2 (germline): SGDLS, YYNGEE. The trim removed 3 bases at V and 3 bases at J, leaving 15 bases unmatched. CDR3 length: 18 amino acids. The covered CDR3 bases are TGTGCCAGCAGCGATCCCTCAGAGGCGAGCGGGATCTACAATGAG. It specifies CASSDPSEASGIYNE. The whole CDR3 is CASSDPSEASGIYNEQFF.

At least ten counts were recorded for this clone. The DNA ends 3 residues before the CDR3 does, and the rest of the CDR3 is filled in from the germline J gene. This chain joins TRBV10-3 and TRBJ2-4; TRBD2 aligns across 8 bases. Trimming took 4 bases from V and 3 from J; bases not matched to a gene: 8. The CDR3 length is 16 residues. Germline CDR1 and CDR2: ENHRY and SYGVKD. The CDR3 sequence: CAISGGLAKDKNIQYF. The CDR3 bases that were read are TGTGCCATCAGTGGAGGACTAGCCAAGGACAAAAACATT.

Ten or more counts support this clone. Read data end 3 residues before the CDR3 end; the end is taken from the germline J gene. This chain joins TRBV19 and TRBJ2-2; 7 nucleotides align to TRBD2. The CDR3 sequence is 14 residues long. Trimming at V came to 8 bases and at J to 4 bases, leaving 7 bases not matched to a gene. Germline CDR1 reads LNHDA; CDR2 reads SQIVND (reference sequence). The sequenced CDR3 bases are TGTGCCAGTCGCTTGCGGGGGTCCACCGGGGAG. Residues: CASRLRGSTGE. The full CDR3 protein is CASRLRGSTGELFF.

The table lists this clone with many counts. The read falls 3 residues short of the CDR3 end, and the missing part is taken from the germline J gene. The gene calls are TRBV6-2 or TRBV6-3 and TRBJ1-2, with 7 nucleotides matching TRBD1. The CDR3 contains 15 residues. J was trimmed by 3 bases and V by 4 bases; bases with no gene match: 8. Germline-derived CDR1 and CDR2 are MNHEY and SVGEGT. CDR3 DNA, as far as it was read: TGTGCCAGCAGTTCTCCGAGACAGGGCTACTATGGC. Protein: CASSSPRQGYYG. Given in full, the CDR3 is CASSSPRQGYYGYTF.

In this sample, this clone turned up a few times. The CDR3 goes on 3 residues after the read ends, and that part is filled in from the germline J gene. The chain uses TRBV19 and TRBJ1-2; TRBD1 aligns across 8 bases. Germline V CDR1 and CDR2: LNHDA, SQIVND (reference sequence). The CDR3 totals 14 residues. The CDR3 sequence is CASSPGQGSRDYTF. The part of the CDR3 DNA that was read is TGTGCCAGTAGCCCCGGACAGGGCTCGAGGGAC.